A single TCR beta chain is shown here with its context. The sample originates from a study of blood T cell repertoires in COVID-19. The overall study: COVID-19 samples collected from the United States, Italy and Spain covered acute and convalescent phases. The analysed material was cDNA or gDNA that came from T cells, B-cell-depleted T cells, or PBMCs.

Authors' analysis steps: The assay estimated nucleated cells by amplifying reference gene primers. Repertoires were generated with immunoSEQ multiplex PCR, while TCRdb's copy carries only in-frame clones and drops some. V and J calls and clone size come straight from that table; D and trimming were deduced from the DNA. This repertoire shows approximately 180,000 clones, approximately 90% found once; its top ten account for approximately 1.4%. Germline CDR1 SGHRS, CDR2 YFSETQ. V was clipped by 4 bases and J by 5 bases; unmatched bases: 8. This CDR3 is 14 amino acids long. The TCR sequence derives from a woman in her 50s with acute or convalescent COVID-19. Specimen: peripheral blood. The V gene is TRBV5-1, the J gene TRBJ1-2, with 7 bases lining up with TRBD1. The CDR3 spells CASSRGTDRYGYTF. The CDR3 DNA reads TGCGCCAGCAGCCGGGGGACAGACAGATATGGCTACACCTTC.